The clone carrying this T cell receptor beta chain appeared a few times. These data come from a study of T cells in Graves' hyperthyroidism and ophthalmopathy. The V gene end was trimmed by 4 bases and the J gene end by 2 bases; junction bases not matched to a gene: 3. The CDR3 is made up of 14 amino acids. CDR1 GTSNPN and CDR2 SVGIG come from the germline V gene (reference sequence). Amplification of TCR beta CDR3 regions used RNA as the template. First-round RT-PCR targeting the TCR CDR3 was performed with the HTBI primer set. Via MiXCR, TCRdb re-called the multiplex PCR reads, giving one row per CDR3 protein. Counted here are approximately 640,000 distinct CDR3 sequences, around 16% occurring once; the ten biggest clones make up over 3.5%.

This clonotype originated in a woman under 40 with Graves' hyperthyroidism. The genes are TRBV30 and TRBJ2-5; 11 positions match TRBD2. Sequencing was performed on blood. The CDR3 loop is CAWTSGGLQETQYF. The CDR3 DNA follows: TGTGCCTGGACTAGCGGGGGGCTGCAAGAGACCCAGTACTTC.